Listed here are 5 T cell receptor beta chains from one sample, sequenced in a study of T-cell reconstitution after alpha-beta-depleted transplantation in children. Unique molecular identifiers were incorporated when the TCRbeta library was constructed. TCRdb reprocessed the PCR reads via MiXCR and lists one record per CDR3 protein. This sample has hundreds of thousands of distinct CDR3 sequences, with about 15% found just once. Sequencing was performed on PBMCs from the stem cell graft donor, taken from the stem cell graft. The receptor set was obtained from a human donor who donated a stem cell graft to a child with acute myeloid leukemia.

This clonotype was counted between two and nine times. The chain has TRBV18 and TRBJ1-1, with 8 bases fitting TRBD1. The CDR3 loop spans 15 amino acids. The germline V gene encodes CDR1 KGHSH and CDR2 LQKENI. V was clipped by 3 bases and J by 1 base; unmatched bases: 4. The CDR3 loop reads CASSPTGGTNTEAFF. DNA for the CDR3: TGTGCCAGCTCACCCACAGGGGGGACGAACACTGAAGCTTTCTTT.

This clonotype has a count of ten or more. The CDR3 sequence is CASSLGGGQLSNQPQHF. CDR3 nucleotides: TGTGCCAGCAGCTTGGGAGGTGGGCAGTTGAGCAATCAGCCCCAGCATTTT. The rearrangement uses TRBV5-5 and TRBJ1-5; D not certain. CDR1 and CDR2 (germline): SGHKS, YYEKEE (reference sequence). CDR3 size: 17 residues. The V gene lost 0 bases and the J gene lost 1 base, with 14 bases spanning the gap.

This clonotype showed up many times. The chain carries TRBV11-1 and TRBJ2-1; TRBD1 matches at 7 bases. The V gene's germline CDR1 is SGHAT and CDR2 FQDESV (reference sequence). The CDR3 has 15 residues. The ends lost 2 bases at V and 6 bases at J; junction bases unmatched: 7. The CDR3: CASSLRQGTLNEQFF. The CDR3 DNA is TGTGCCAGCAGCTTAAGACAGGGAACCCTCAATGAGCAGTTCTTC.

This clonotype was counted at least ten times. CDR3 amino acids: CASSLGQGMETQYF. In DNA form, the CDR3 reads TGTGCCAGCAGCTTAGGACAGGGCATGGAGACCCAGTACTTC. The chain has TRBV7-2 and TRBJ2-5, with TRBD1 identical over 7 bases. The germline V gene encodes CDR1 SGHTA and CDR2 FQGNSA. The CDR3 spans 14 residues. V was pared by 1 base and J by 5 bases, with 4 bases of the junction left unmatched. Based on the CDR3 plus reference TRBV7-2 and TRBJ2-5, the full variable domain is GAGVSQSPSNKVTEKGKDVELRCDPISGHTALYWYRQSLGQGLEFLIYFQGNSAPDKSGLPSDRFSAERTGGSVSTLTIQRTQQEDSAVYLCASSLGQGMETQYFGPGTRLLVL.

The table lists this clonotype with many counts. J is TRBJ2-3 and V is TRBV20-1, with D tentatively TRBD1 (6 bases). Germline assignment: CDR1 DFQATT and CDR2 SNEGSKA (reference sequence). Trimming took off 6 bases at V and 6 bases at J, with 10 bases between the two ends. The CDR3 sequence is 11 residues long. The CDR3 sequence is CSAFTGDTQYF. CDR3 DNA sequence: TGCAGTGCGTTTACAGGGGATACGCAGTATTTT.